In its sample, the clone carrying this T cell receptor (beta chain) was seen many times. TCRdb called the 5' RACE reads again in MiXCR, with one record for every CDR3 protein. The sample gives around 320,000 distinct CDR3 sequences, around 10% of which show up once; around 3.4% is in the top ten. The data were taken from a study of T cells after yellow fever vaccination. The CDR3 has 15 residues. Germline V gene lookup returns CDR1 SGHRS and CDR2 YFSETQ. V lost 1 base and J lost 2, with 13 bases in between. The specimen comprised CD4+ T cells sorted from PBMCs, sampled 5 days after the yellow fever booster vaccination. The receptor's source is a man aged 18 to 35 who received the YFV17D yellow fever vaccine. The chain couples TRBV5-1 to TRBJ2-7; D might be TRBD2 (6 bases). The CDR3 sequence is CASSLWRDGTYEQYF. The CDR3, as DNA: TGCGCCAGCAGCTTGTGGCGGGACGGGACCTACGAGCAGTACTTC. Full variable domain (rest looked up from reference TRBV5-1 and TRBJ2-7): KAGVTQTPRYLIKTRGQQVTLSCSPISGHRSVSWYQQTPGQGLQFLFEYFSETQRNKGNFPGRFSGRQFSNSRSEMNVSTLELGDSALYLCASSLWRDGTYEQYFGPGTRLTVT.